These 9 T cell receptor beta chains share one sample of origin, sequenced in a study of blood T cell repertoires in COVID-19. Produced via immunoSEQ multiplex PCR; TCRdb's table is partial and in-frame only. The data show 350,000 to 400,000 clones, with about 87% seen just once and around 2% held by the top ten. The sample taken for sequencing was PBMCs or T cells enriched from blood (not recorded which). These receptors came from a middle-aged man in a cohort exposed to, infected with or recovered from COVID-19 (not recorded which).

The rearrangement uses TRBV2 and TRBJ2-3, with TRBD2 as a possible D gene (6 bases). V was shortened by 10 bases and J by 8 bases, with 13 bases between the two germline ends. The CDR3 contains 11 residues. Germline V gene lookup returns CDR1 SNHLY and CDR2 FYNNEI. In DNA, the CDR3 is TGTGCCATTGTGACTAGTCGTACGCAGTATTTT. It is translated as CAIVTSRTQYF.

The rearrangement uses TRBV11-2 and TRBJ2-3; D is unresolved. Germline CDR1 SGHAT, CDR2 FQNNGV. The CDR3 spans 13 residues. V was trimmed by 7 bases and J by 0 bases, leaving 8 bases between them. The CDR3 loop reads CASTSRSTDTQYF. For the CDR3, the DNA is TGTGCCAGCACCTCTAGAAGCACAGATACGCAGTATTTT.

CDR3 protein: CKSGQGANTEAFF. The CDR3 coding sequence is TGTAAGTCGGGACAGGGGGCGAACACTGAAGCTTTCTTT. V usage is TRBV5-4 and J usage is TRBJ1-1; 12 bases fit TRBD1. This CDR3 has 13 residues. Germline V gene sequence: CDR1 SGHNT, CDR2 YYREEE (reference sequence).

The chain uses TRBV7-8 and TRBJ1-5; D not resolved. Trimming left V 1 base short and J 3 bases short, with 7 bases between. This CDR3 is built from 14 residues. The germline V gene has CDR1 SGHVS and CDR2 FQNEAQ. The CDR3 protein is CASSLGQDNQPQHF. The DNA for the CDR3 is TGTGCCAGCAGCTTAGGACAAGACAATCAGCCCCAGCATTTT.

The rearrangement uses TRBV28 and TRBJ1-6; 12 nucleotides match TRBD1. Germline V lookup: CDR1 MDHEN, CDR2 SYDVKM. The V and J ends lost 1 base and 7 bases, in that order; junction bases with no gene match: 5. This CDR3 is built from 17 residues. The CDR3 reads CASSLSQGTGGNSPLHF. The CDR3 nucleotides read TGTGCCAGCAGTTTATCCCAAGGGACAGGGGGCAATTCACCCCTCCACTTT.

The chain recombines TRBV9 with TRBJ2-2; TRBD2 aligns across 7 bases. The V and J ends lost 1 base and 6 bases, in that order; junction bases with no gene match: 15. This CDR3 is built from 18 residues. Looked up from germline, CDR1 is SGDLS and CDR2 is YYNGEE. CDR3 nucleotides: TGTGCCAGCAGCGTAACTCCGGGGGGACTCGGCGGTTCCGGGGAGCTGTTTTTT. Translation: CASSVTPGGLGGSGELFF.

The chain has TRBV7-9 and TRBJ2-3; 11 bases are shared with TRBD2. This CDR3 has 17 amino acids. Germline V CDR1 and CDR2: SEHNR, FQNEAQ (reference sequence). The V and J ends lost 3 bases and 0 bases, in that order; junction bases with no gene match: 5. The CDR3 region is CASSFFRLAGSTDTQYF. The CDR3 DNA follows: TGTGCCAGCAGCTTCTTTCGACTAGCGGGAAGCACAGATACGCAGTATTTT.

V is TRBV6-5 and J is TRBJ2-2; 9 positions match TRBD1. Per the germline V gene, CDR1 is MNHEY and CDR2 is SVGAGI. Trimming removed 7 bases from V and 3 bases from J; junction bases left unmatched: 6. The CDR3 spans 15 residues. Here the CDR3 DNA reads TGTGCCAGCACCACGGGACAGGGAGACACCGGGGAGCTGTTTTTT. As protein: CASTTGQGDTGELFF.

The rearrangement uses TRBV7-6 and TRBJ1-2, with no clear D. CDR1 is SGHVS and CDR2 is FNYEAQ in the germline V gene. The CDR3 has 13 residues. Trimming removed 5 bases from V and 1 base from J, with 8 bases in between. CDR3 coding DNA: TGTGCCAGCAGCCCCCGGTTTAACTATGGCTACACCTTC. It specifies CASSPRFNYGYTF.